What follows are 7 T cell receptor beta chains derived from one specimen sequenced in a study of beta chain features in type 1 diabetes. All of the isolated RNA was reverse transcribed, so expressed TCRB transcripts were sequenced. Sequencing used immunoSEQ multiplex PCR; TCRdb keeps in-frame clones, though not all of them. This table has under 200,000 clones, 7.5% to 9.5% appearing once. Material: central memory CD4+ T cells from blood. These receptors all stem from a young woman in good health.

A few counts support this clone. This rearrangement joins TRBV19 to TRBJ2-1; TRBD1 might be the D (6 bases). Trimming pared 2 bases from V and 9 bases from J, leaving 11 bases between. This CDR3 contains 13 residues. Per the germline V gene, CDR1 is LNHDA and CDR2 is SQIVND (reference sequence). The CDR3 loop reads CASSIRGNSEQFF. The CDR3 nucleotides are TGTGCCAGTAGTATAAGGGGGAATAGTGAGCAGTTCTTC. The full variable domain, with the rest looked up from reference TRBV19 and TRBJ2-1, is DGGITQSPKYLFRKEGQNVTLSCEQNLNHDAMYWYRQDPGQGLRLIYYSQIVNDFQKGDIAEGYSVSREKKESFPLTVTSAQKNPTAFYLCASSIRGNSEQFFGPGTRLTVL.

Turning to this clone: In the same sample, other DNA sequences code for this CDR3. V gene TRBV5-1 combines with J gene TRBJ1-3; possibly TRBD1 for D (5 bases). V was pared by 4 bases and J by 0 bases, with 11 bases between. This CDR3 spans 15 amino acids. Looked up from germline, CDR1 is SGHRS and CDR2 is YFSETQ. The CDR3 coding sequence is TGCGCCAGCAGCATCAACAGGAACTCTGGAAACACCATATATTTT. Its protein is CASSINRNSGNTIYF.

In this sample, this clone turned up a few times. The V call is TRBV19, the J call TRBJ1-1; D remains ambiguous. Germline values: CDR1 LNHDA, CDR2 SQIVND (reference sequence). This CDR3 contains 15 residues. V was shortened by 5 bases and J by 1 base, with 14 bases between the two germline ends. The CDR3 here is CASSPGGPANTEAFF. CDR3 sequence (DNA): TGTGCCAGTAGTCCTGGAGGGCCCGCGAACACTGAAGCTTTCTTT.

The genes are TRBV5-4 and TRBJ1-1, with 7 positions matching TRBD1. The V segment lost 2 bases and the J segment 3 bases; nucleotides outside the gene matches: 7. The germline CDR1 and CDR2 sequences are SGHNT and YYREEE (reference sequence). The CDR3 runs 15 residues. As DNA, the CDR3 is TGTGCCAGCAGCTTCCGGGACAGACCTTACACTGAAGCTTTCTTT. This sequence encodes CASSFRDRPYTEAFF. Using reference TRBV5-4 and TRBJ1-1 for the parts outside the CDR3, the full variable domain is ETGVTQSPTHLIKTRGQQVTLRCSSQSGHNTVSWYQQALGQGPQFIFQYYREEENGRGNFPPRFSGLQFPNYSSELNVNALELDDSALYLCASSFRDRPYTEAFFGQGTRLTVV.

This clone occurred a few times. V and J are TRBV5-1 and TRBJ1-1; TRBD1 matches 7 bases. Germline CDR1 and CDR2: SGHRS and YFSETQ. This CDR3 has 12 residues. Germline trimming cut 2 bases from V and 6 bases from J; bases unmatched to any gene: 1. The CDR3, as DNA: TGCGCCAGCAGCTTTGGACAGGCTGAAGCTTTCTTT. Its protein is CASSFGQAEAFF.

In its sample, this clone was seen a few times. This chain uses TRBV4-1 with TRBJ2-7; 7 positions agree with TRBD1. Germline V CDR1 and CDR2: MGHRA, YSYEKL. V was pared by 1 base and J by 2 bases, with 5 bases of the junction left unmatched. The CDR3 is 15 residues long. The CDR3 region has the DNA TGCGCCAGCAGCCAAGGGCTTGACAGGGCCTACGAGCAGTACTTC. Its translation: CASSQGLDRAYEQYF.

This clone was counted between two and nine times. V usage is TRBV5-1 and J usage is TRBJ1-4, with a weak D call TRBD1 (6 bases). Trimming shortened V by 4 bases and J by 7 bases, and 14 bases separated the two germline ends. The germline V gene encodes CDR1 SGHRS and CDR2 YFSETQ. The CDR3 runs 14 residues. The CDR3 bases are TGCGCCAGCAGCCTCAACCAGGGGAGTGAAAAACTGTTTTTT. Residues: CASSLNQGSEKLFF.